This TCR beta chain was captured in a study of blood T cell repertoires in COVID-19. As for the study in general: The origin of the acute and convalescent COVID-19 samples was the United States, Italy and Spain.

Losses at the gene ends were 3 bases for V and 8 bases for J; bases not matched to a gene: 7. Germline V gene sequence: CDR1 DFQATT, CDR2 SNEGSKA (reference sequence). The CDR3 sequence is 14 residues long. Method: immunoSEQ multiplex PCR; TCRdb's copy keeps in-frame clones and lacks some. Of over 110,000 clones listed, more than 70% are singletons. Sequencing was carried out using PBMCs or T cells enriched from blood (not recorded which). The TCR was taken from a man in his forties with acute COVID-19. V is TRBV20-1 and J is TRBJ1-6; 7 positions agree with TRBD1. The CDR3: CSASFGTEDSPLHF. DNA of the CDR3: TGCAGTGCTAGTTTCGGGACAGAGGATTCACCCCTCCACTTT.